The 27 T cell receptor beta chains below were found in one sample sequenced in a study of Ad26.COV2.S vaccination and SARS-CoV-2 variants (dated by TCRdb to about 2021). According to the study, the label for this sample's treatment or condition signals: around 19 received Ad26.COV2.S at low or high dose, single or two shots; several received placebo; per-sample allocation not given. For vaccine and placebo recipients, the sequenced repertoires came from samples collected on day 63 after the first injection. Library prep was done by the immunoSEQ multiplex PCR assay. The immuneACCESS repertoire file appears here via TCRdb, limited to in-frame rearrangements. These files lack a portion of the clones; in checked studies, under half of the deficit traces to unresolved V genes, and the cause of the others is not known. The sample table holds 400,000 to 500,000 clones, of which 70% to 90% were seen once. 3.5% to 4% of the sample belongs to the ten largest clones.

The material was peripheral blood, obtained in a trial of Ad26.COV2.S vaccine versus placebo. The receptors come from a person between 18 and 65 years old who received the Ad26.COV2.S COVID-19 vaccine or a placebo.

The CDR3 DNA follows: TGCGCCAGCAGCTTGGGACTTCTACATAATTCACCCCTCCACTTT. It specifies CASSLGLLHNSPLHF. This chain links TRBV5-1 with TRBJ1-6, with D unresolved. Trimming took off 0 bases at V and 5 bases at J, with 9 bases between the two ends. The CDR3 is made up of 15 amino acids. Germline V lookup: CDR1 SGHRS, CDR2 YFSETQ.

The V gene is TRBV28, the J gene TRBJ2-1; D is ambiguous. This CDR3 is built from 14 residues. The germline V and J ends were trimmed by 8 bases and 4 bases, with 15 bases remaining between them. CDR1 is MDHEN and CDR2 is SYDVKM in the germline V gene. The CDR3 region has the DNA TGTGCCAGCTCCGACGTGAGGTGGTACAATGAGCAGTTCTTC. Translating gives CASSDVRWYNEQFF.

The V call is TRBV6-2 or TRBV6-3, the J call TRBJ2-3, with D possibly called TRBD1 or TRBD2 (5 bases each). Deletions cut 0 bases from V and 0 bases from J, with 13 bases between. The germline gives CDR1 MNHEY, CDR2 SVGEGT. This CDR3 has 17 amino acids. The CDR3 protein is CASSYSIWGSSTDTQYF. The CDR3 nucleotides read TGTGCCAGCAGTTACTCGATTTGGGGGAGCAGCACAGATACGCAGTATTTT.

The V call is TRBV2, the J call TRBJ1-1; D is uncertain. The CDR3 is 13 amino acids. Germline V gene data show CDR1 as SNHLY and CDR2 as FYNNEI. Trimming shortened V by 6 bases and J by 3 bases, and 11 bases separated the two germline ends. For the CDR3, the DNA is TGTGCCAGCAGACCCGACGGATACACTGAAGCTTTCTTT. Protein sequence: CASRPDGYTEAFF.

The V and J genes are TRBV6-4 and TRBJ2-4; D might be TRBD1 (6 bases). Trimming cost V 6 bases and J 9 bases, with 6 bases left between them. CDR3 length: 10 amino acids. Per germline, CDR1 MRHNA and CDR2 SNTAGT. CDR3 region: CASRDSIQYF. In DNA, the CDR3 is TGTGCCAGCAGGGACAGCATTCAGTACTTC.

CDR3 protein: CASSVGTLSSYNSPLHF. The CDR3, as DNA: TGTGCCAGCAGCGTAGGGACACTGAGCTCCTATAATTCACCCCTCCACTTT. The rearrangement links TRBV9 to TRBJ1-6; D is possibly TRBD1 (5 bases). The CDR3 is 17 amino acids. CDR1 SGDLS and CDR2 YYNGEE come from the germline V gene. V was trimmed by 0 bases and J by 0 bases, leaving 10 bases between them.

This clone was seen a few times. V usage is TRBV13 and J usage is TRBJ2-7, with D maybe TRBD2 (6 bases). This CDR3 comprises 12 residues. CDR1 and CDR2 (germline): PRHDT, FYEKMQ (reference sequence). V lost 8 bases and J lost 5, with 13 bases in between. In DNA, the CDR3 is TGTGCCAGCCGGAGGGGTGGTAACGAGCAGTACTTC. Residues: CASRRGGNEQYF.

The rearrangement uses TRBV12-5 and TRBJ1-4; the D is unclear. The germline V gene has CDR1 LGHNT and CDR2 FRNRAP. The CDR3 is 18 residues long. Deletions cut 0 bases from V and 4 bases from J, with 18 bases between. In DNA, the CDR3 is TGTGCTAGTGGTTTGGTACCCCCCGGCGGTTCGTTTAATGAAAAACTGTTTTTT. This translates into CASGLVPPGGSFNEKLFF.

This chain connects TRBV5-6 to TRBJ2-5, with 9 bases identical to TRBD1. CDR1 and CDR2 (germline): SGHDT, YYEEEE. This CDR3 region has 15 residues. Trimming removed 2 bases from V and 3 bases from J; junction bases left unmatched: 5. The CDR3 spells CASSFGTGLEETQYF. DNA for the CDR3: TGTGCCAGCAGCTTCGGGACAGGGTTAGAAGAGACCCAGTACTTC.

The genes are TRBV3-1 (or the pseudogene TRBV3-2) and TRBJ2-5; 8 bases align to TRBD2. CDR1 LGHDT and CDR2 YNNKEL come from the germline V gene (reference sequence). CDR3 length: 17 amino acids. Germline trimming cut 0 bases from V and 4 bases from J; bases unmatched to any gene: 10. DNA for the CDR3: TGTGCCAGCAGCCAAGAATTTTTCGGGGGGGCCGGAGAGACCCAGTACTTC. Its protein product is CASSQEFFGGAGETQYF.

This chain uses TRBV7-2 with TRBJ2-3; TRBD2 matches 11 bases. The CDR3 loop spans 17 amino acids. V trimming: 1 base; J trimming: 5 bases; junction bases outside the gene matches: 8. Germline V lookup: CDR1 SGHTA, CDR2 FQGNSA. The CDR3 protein is CASSLVWLAGGGDTQYF. The CDR3 DNA sequence: TGTGCCAGCAGCTTAGTGTGGCTAGCGGGGGGCGGAGATACGCAGTATTTT.

This clone is a singleton in its sample. CDR3 amino acids: CASSLWDNEKLFF. The CDR3 coding sequence is TGTGCCAGCAGTTTGTGGGATAATGAAAAACTGTTTTTT. This chain links TRBV27 with TRBJ1-4; the D is unclear. Per the germline V gene, CDR1 is MNHEY and CDR2 is SMNVEV (reference sequence). The CDR3 spans 13 residues. The V gene lost 3 bases and the J gene lost 4 bases, with 6 bases spanning the gap.

The chain combines TRBV5-8 with TRBJ2-4; 8 bases are shared with TRBD2. The CDR3 is made up of 17 amino acids. Germline trimming cut 1 base from V and 0 bases from J; bases unmatched to any gene: 6. The V gene's germline CDR1 is SGHTS and CDR2 YDEGEE. The CDR3 DNA is TGTGCCAGCAGCTTGCTGAGCGGGGGCCTAGCCAAAAACATTCAGTACTTC. This codes for CASSLLSGGLAKNIQYF.

This chain uses TRBV7-9 with TRBJ1-5; 8 bases agree with TRBD1. CDR1 is SEHNR, CDR2 FQNEAQ, per germline (reference sequence). The CDR3 extends over 16 amino acids. With V trimmed by 5 bases and J by 1 base, 7 bases remained unmatched. The CDR3 here is CASSRTTGESNQPQHF. CDR3 sequence (DNA): TGTGCCAGCAGCCGCACGACAGGGGAGAGCAATCAGCCCCAGCATTTT.

Notes on this clone: Additional DNA sequences in this sample encode the identical CDR3. The chain carries TRBV27 and TRBJ1-2; a possible D gene is TRBD1 (5 bases). The CDR3 runs 13 residues. In germline, CDR1 is MNHEY, CDR2 SMNVEV (reference sequence). V gave up 2 bases and J gave up 5 bases, with 9 bases separating them. CDR3 protein: CASSLGPGYGYTF. CDR3 coding DNA: TGTGCCAGCAGTTTAGGGCCAGGGTATGGCTACACCTTC.

The chain uses TRBV19 and TRBJ2-3, with D hard to call. Germline CDR1 is LNHDA and CDR2 is SQIVND (reference sequence). Trimming cost V 5 bases and J 2 bases, with 14 bases left between them. The CDR3 is 15 residues long. CDR3 in amino acids: CASSPGPYATDTQYF. The CDR3 nucleotides read TGTGCCAGTAGTCCTGGCCCCTATGCCACAGATACGCAGTATTTT.

The chain is built from TRBV2 and TRBJ2-7; TRBD2 agrees at 13 bases. CDR3 length: 16 amino acids. Germline V lookup: CDR1 SNHLY, CDR2 FYNNEI. Germline trimming cut 6 bases from V and 1 base from J; bases unmatched to any gene: 6. Here the CDR3 reads CASSEGLAGPSYEQYF. The DNA for the CDR3 is TGTGCCAGCAGCGAGGGACTAGCGGGGCCTTCCTACGAGCAGTACTTC.

The genes are TRBV28 and TRBJ1-1; 7 bases are shared with TRBD1. Germline trimming cut 5 bases from V and 3 bases from J; bases unmatched to any gene: 9. The CDR3 spans 15 residues. Germline V gene lookup returns CDR1 MDHEN and CDR2 SYDVKM. CDR3 sequence: CASSPSQGVYTEAFF. The CDR3 DNA is TGTGCCAGCAGTCCAAGCCAGGGGGTATACACTGAAGCTTTCTTT.

The V call is TRBV6-4, the J call TRBJ2-2; 9 nucleotides line up with TRBD1. The CDR3 is made up of 16 amino acids. V dropped 8 bases and J dropped 4; count of bases not matched to a gene: 11. Germline V gene lookup returns CDR1 MRHNA and CDR2 SNTAGT. The CDR3 loop reads CASRVTGTGFTGELFF. The CDR3 nucleotides are TGTGCCAGCCGTGTAACCGGGACAGGGTTCACCGGGGAGCTGTTTTTT.

The chain links TRBV5-4 to TRBJ1-2; a possible D gene is TRBD1 (6 bases). Germline lookup yields CDR1 SGHNT and CDR2 YYREEE (reference sequence). V lost 4 bases and J 2 bases, leaving 21 bases between the germline ends. The CDR3 consists of 17 residues. The CDR3 bases are TGTGCCAGCAGCCGGCAGGGACAAATGGACGAGAACTATGGCTACACCTTC. It is translated as CASSRQGQMDENYGYTF.

The V gene is TRBV14, the J gene TRBJ2-5; D gene ambiguous. Germline V CDR1 and CDR2: SGHDN, FVKESK. Trimming cost V 3 bases and J 5 bases, with 7 bases left between them. The CDR3 runs to 12 residues. This chain's CDR3 is CASSQSRETQYF. The CDR3 nucleotides read TGTGCCAGCAGCCAGTCTCGTGAGACCCAGTACTTC.

V gene TRBV7-3 combines with J gene TRBJ2-5, with 8 bases fitting TRBD1. Unmatched junction bases numbered 5, after V lost 5 bases and J lost 6 bases. There are 13 residues in the CDR3. CDR1 and CDR2 (germline): SGHTA, FQGTGA. CDR3 nucleotide sequence: TGTGCCAGCAGCCTCGACAGGGGAAAGACCCAGTACTTC. The encoded protein is CASSLDRGKTQYF.

This clone has at least ten counts. The CDR3 is CAWQGGQRNTGELFF. The DNA of the CDR3 is TGTGCCTGGCAAGGGGGGCAGAGGAACACCGGGGAGCTGTTTTTT. The rearrangement links TRBV30 to TRBJ2-2; D possibly matches TRBD1 or TRBD2 (6 bases each). CDR1 and CDR2 from the germline V gene are GTSNPN and SVGIG (reference sequence). This CDR3 is 15 amino acids long. The V end was cut by 5 bases, the J end by 1 base, with 14 bases between.

This chain links TRBV18 with TRBJ2-1; weak D call: TRBD2 (5 bases). Trimming took off 3 bases at V and 0 bases at J, with 12 bases between the two ends. The CDR3 runs to 16 residues. CDR1 is KGHSH and CDR2 is LQKENI in the germline V gene. CDR3 bases: TGTGCCAGCTCACCGCTCCCGGGAAGCTCCTACAATGAGCAGTTCTTC. It is translated as CASSPLPGSSYNEQFF.

A word on this clone: This specimen includes other DNA sequences encoding the same CDR3. The chain links TRBV5-1 to TRBJ2-7; TRBD2 aligns across 7 bases. V trimming: 4 bases; J trimming: 1 base; junction bases outside the gene matches: 5. The CDR3 has 14 residues. The germline CDR1 and CDR2 sequences are SGHRS and YFSETQ. CDR3 sequence reads: CASSPTGGSYEQYF. The CDR3 nucleotides are TGCGCCAGCAGCCCGACCGGGGGGTCCTACGAGCAGTACTTC. Combining the CDR3 with reference TRBV5-1 and TRBJ2-7 gives the whole variable domain KAGVTQTPRYLIKTRGQQVTLSCSPISGHRSVSWYQQTPGQGLQFLFEYFSETQRNKGNFPGRFSGRQFSNSRSEMNVSTLELGDSALYLCASSPTGGSYEQYFGPGTRLTVT.

This clone showed up just once. This rearrangement joins TRBV24-1 to TRBJ2-3; D perhaps matches TRBD2 (5 bases). The CDR3 is made up of 13 amino acids. The V end was cut by 3 bases, the J end by 6 bases, with 9 bases between. Germline V gene sequence: CDR1 KGHDR, CDR2 SFDVKD. DNA for the CDR3: TGTGCCACCAGTGATCGCCCTAGCGATACGCAGTATTTT. Its translation is CATSDRPSDTQYF.

The chain uses TRBV9 and TRBJ1-6; possibly TRBD1 for D (6 bases). Germline lookup yields CDR1 SGDLS and CDR2 YYNGEE. The ends were cut back, 0 bases at V and 11 bases at J, with 15 bases in the middle. The CDR3 spans 15 residues. The CDR3 region is CASSVEGGLGTPLHF. The CDR3 nucleotides are TGTGCCAGCAGCGTAGAGGGGGGGTTAGGGACACCCCTCCACTTT.